This TCR beta chain is from a study of CD4 T cells in relation to SARS-CoV-2 and coronaviruses. Comments on this clone: Its antigen remains unknown.

V was cut by 10 bases and J by 3 bases, with 24 bases left in between. This CDR3 has 16 amino acids. Per the germline V gene, CDR1 is MDHEN and CDR2 is SYDVKM. Before the COVID-19 pandemic, during about 2010-2018, CD4+ T cells were taken from unexposed donors. The cells were cultured for 10 days before CD4+ T cells were isolated. As cell numbers allowed, unexposed-donor CD4+ T cells faced SARS-CoV-2 S/N and four cold-coronavirus spikes. TCRdb's copy holds only in-frame clones and misses some; the assay was immunoSEQ multiplex PCR. This table has roughly 25,000 clones, more than 60% appearing once. Material for sequencing was CD4+ T cells from PBMCs, cultured in vitro. The sequence came from a human donor in good health. This chain uses TRBV28 with TRBJ1-1; TRBD1 might be the D (6 bases). The CDR3 sequence: CATTGTTAGRDTEAFF. The CDR3 coding sequence is TGTGCCACCACAGGGACGACAGCAGGCAGAGACACTGAAGCTTTCTTT.